These 22 T cell receptor gamma chains share one sample of origin, sequenced in a study of γδ T cells in repeated Plasmodium falciparum infection (dated by TCRdb to about 2021). Receptor amplification or capture employed multiplex PCR. TCRdb names Illumina MiSeq as the instrument used. TCRdb reran clone calling on the public reads with CATT; rows sharing one DNA sequence were then combined. This sample holds some 13,000 gamma-chain clones; under 2% were observed only once. The ten largest clones capture approximately 30% of the sample. Vgamma9/Vdelta2+ and Vdelta2-negative gammadelta T cell populations were flow-sorted from peripheral blood mononuclear cells for bulk TCR repertoire analysis. What was sequenced was gamma-delta T cells from blood. These receptors all stem from a pool of human donors (malaria-infected and uninfected, not separated).

In its sample, this clone was seen a few times. The protein TCRdb lists belongs to a much larger clone and differs from this DNA's translation at residue 15, which points to a read error; the protein shown is made from the DNA. The V gene is TRGV9; the J gene was not called. This CDR3 has 17 residues. Looked up from germline, CDR1 is GITISATS and CDR2 is ISYDGTV (reference sequence). The CDR3 DNA reads TGTGCCTTGTGGGAGGGGGATCGAGAGTTGGGCAAAAAAATCGAGGTATTT. Amino acid sequence: CALWEGDRELGKKIEVF.

This clone was picked up many times. This probably arose from a read error, given a far larger clone one base away. Different DNA sequences within this sample yield the same CDR3. The J gene is TRGJP, the V gene TRGV9. The CDR3 has 15 amino acids. The germline V gene has CDR1 GITISATS and CDR2 ISYDGTV (reference sequence). As DNA, the CDR3 is TGTGCCTTGTGGGAGGTAAAGTTGGGCAAAAAGATCAAGGTATTT. Amino acids: CALWEVKLGKKIKVF.

This clone was found many times. V and J are TRGV9 and TRGJ1 or TRGJ2. Germline V gene sequence: CDR1 GITISATS, CDR2 ISYDGTV (reference sequence). The ends lost 0 bases at V and 0 bases at J; junction bases unmatched: 5. This CDR3 region has 15 residues. CDR3 bases: TGTGCCTTGTGGGAGGTGATACCGAATTATTATAAGAAACTCTTT. Translation: CALWEVIPNYYKKLF.

The chain joins TRGV5 to TRGJ1 or TRGJ2. Here the J gene was assigned by germline matching of the DNA, as TCRdb has none. The CDR3 has 16 amino acids. V trimming: 0 bases; J trimming: 5 bases; junction bases outside the gene matches: 13. CDR1 and CDR2 (germline): VINAFY, YDVSNSKD. The DNA for the CDR3 is TGTGCCACCTGGGACAGGCCGAAACAACCGAATTATAAGAAACTCTTT. Translation gives CATWDRPKQPNYKKLF.

In its sample, this clone is medium-sized. Other DNA sequences in this specimen translate into the identical CDR3. This chain connects TRGV9 to TRGJ1 or TRGJ2. The V gene end was trimmed by 1 base and the J gene end by 3 bases; junction bases not matched to a gene: 6. CDR1 is GITISATS, CDR2 ISYDGTV, per germline (reference sequence). The CDR3 extends over 14 amino acids. The CDR3 region is CALWEVQCYYKKLF. In DNA, the CDR3 is TGTGCCTTGTGGGAGGTACAATGTTATTATAAGAAACTCTTT.

There are many counts of this clone. The amino acid sequence in TCRdb belongs to a much larger clone and departs from this DNA's translation at residue 6, likely a sequencing read error; the sequence shown is translated from the DNA. The chain combines TRGV9 with TRGJ1 or TRGJ2. The J gene, not given by TCRdb, was assigned here from a germline match of the nucleotide sequence. The CDR3 length is 14 residues. Germline V gives CDR1 GITISATS, CDR2 ISYDGTV (reference sequence). Losses at the gene ends were 3 bases for V and 7 bases for J; bases not matched to a gene: 12. The CDR3 DNA is TGTGCCTTGTGGGAGATGCCCAGGGGCTATAAGAAACTCTTT. Translating it yields CALWEMPRGYKKLF.

Ten or more counts support this clone. With a far larger clone one base away, a read error is the likely cause. The same CDR3 can be traced to other DNA sequences in this sample. The gene calls are TRGV4 and TRGJ1 or TRGJ2. The CDR3 extends over 13 amino acids. CDR1 EGSTGY and CDR2 YDSYTSSV come from the germline V gene. CDR3 sequence reads: CATWDGGNYKKLF. CDR3 DNA sequence: TGTGCCACCTGGGATGGCGGGAATTACAAGAAACTCTTT.

This clone was detected only a few times. The protein that TCRdb holds for this DNA derives from a much larger clone and differs from the translated DNA at residue 6, which likely indicates a read error; the protein shown here is translated from the DNA. V and J are TRGV9 and TRGJP1. Germline-derived CDR1 and CDR2 are GITISATS and ISYDGTV (reference sequence). The CDR3 sequence is 16 residues long. The junction had 10 bases not matched to a gene; V was cut back by 3 bases and J by 3 bases. The CDR3: CALWESAGATGWFKIF. CDR3 bases: TGTGCCTTGTGGGAGTCTGCGGGGGCCACTGGTTGGTTCAAGATATTT.

This clone was found a few times. This likely reflects a read error, since a far larger clone is one base away. V gene TRGV4 combines with J gene TRGJ1 or TRGJ2. In the absence of a J gene in TCRdb, the DNA was matched to germline to assign it here. CDR3 length equals 15 residues. Per germline, CDR1 EGSTGY and CDR2 YDSYTSSV. The CDR3, as DNA: TGCGCCACCTGGGATGGGCCTCGTGATTATTATAAGAAACTCTTT. It yields the protein CATWDGPRDYYKKLF.

This clone was seen repeatedly, ten times or more. A single base is all that separates this from a far larger clone, so a read error is likely. The same CDR3 is also encoded by other DNA sequences in this sample. The rearrangement uses TRGV9 and TRGJP. CDR1 is GITISATS and CDR2 is ISYDGTV in the germline V gene (reference sequence). This CDR3 is built from 17 residues. The chain's CDR3 is CALWEVPKELGKKIKVF. Here the CDR3 DNA reads TGTGCCTTGTGGGAGGTCCCAAAAGAGTTGGGCAAAAAAATCAAGGTGTTT.

There are many counts of this clone. This is likely an artifact of a read error, given a far larger clone one base away. Other DNA sequences within the sample encode an identical CDR3. The chain links TRGV5 to TRGJ1 or TRGJ2. The J gene was missing in TCRdb and was found by matching the end of the DNA to germline. The CDR3 is made up of 13 amino acids. With 1 base clipped from V and 8 bases from J, the junction kept 8 bases outside the gene matches. CDR1 is VINAFY and CDR2 is YDVSNSKD in the germline V gene. The CDR3 reads CATWDRPFDKKLF. The DNA for the CDR3 is TGTGCCACCTGGGACAGACCTTTCGATAAGAAACTCTTT.

In its sample, this clone was seen many times. The protein TCRdb gives is from a much larger clone and does not agree with this DNA's translation at residue 4, likely a read error; the protein shown here comes from the DNA. The rearrangement joins TRGV9 to TRGJ1 or TRGJ2. Because TCRdb records no J gene, it was assigned here through a match of the DNA to germline. CDR1 and CDR2 (germline): GITISATS, ISYDGTV (reference sequence). This CDR3 contains 14 residues. CDR3 sequence reads: CALREVPYGYKKLF. The CDR3 DNA follows: TGTGCCTTGAGGGAGGTGCCTTACGGTTATAAGAAACTCTTT.

This clone was observed many times. TCRdb has a much larger clone's protein, which differs at residue 2 from the translation of this DNA, likely because of a read error; what is shown is the protein translated from the DNA. The CDR3 bases are TGTACCACCTGGGACAGGCAGGGGAATTATTATAAGAAACTCTTT. This gives the protein CTTWDRQGNYYKKLF. The chain combines TRGV3 with TRGJ1 or TRGJ2. The germline CDR1 and CDR2 sequences are VTNTFY and YDVSTARD (reference sequence). This CDR3 contains 15 residues.

A note on this clone: A read error is the likely source, as a far larger clone sits one nucleotide away. The rearrangement uses TRGV9 and TRGJ1 or TRGJ2. CDR3 length: 11 amino acids. Germline assignment: CDR1 GITISATS and CDR2 ISYDGTV (reference sequence). The CDR3 sequence is CALWEVGKKLF. CDR3 in DNA: TGTGCCCTGTGGGAGGTCGGAAAGAAACTCTTT.

This clone appeared a few times. The TCRdb protein, from a much larger clone, departs from this DNA's translation at residue 13, likely by read error; the protein shown derives from the DNA. The chain has TRGV9 and TRGJP. TCRdb gives no J gene; it was assigned here by matching the DNA to germline. This CDR3 is built from 20 residues. Germline loops: CDR1 GITISATS, CDR2 ISYDGTV (reference sequence). In DNA form, the CDR3 reads TGTGCCTTGTGGGAGGTGTCTCAAGTTGGTAGAGAGTCGGGCAAAAAAATCAAGGTATTT. Amino acid sequence: CALWEVSQVGRESGKKIKVF.

Worth noting for this clone: For this DNA, TCRdb reports the protein of a much larger clone, which diverges at residue 7, most likely from a read error; the protein presented here is translated directly from the DNA. The rearrangement links TRGV2 to TRGJ1 or TRGJ2. The J gene was not available in TCRdb and was assigned here by matching the DNA to germline segments. CDR1 EGSNGY and CDR2 YDSYNSKV come from the germline V gene. The junction had 6 bases not matched to a gene; V was cut back by 1 base and J by 0 bases. CDR3 length equals 15 residues. CDR3 in amino acids: CATWDGILNYYKKLF. The DNA for the CDR3 is TGTGCCACCTGGGACGGTATTCTGAATTATTATAAGAAACTCTTT.

Points on this clone: A far bigger clonotype differs at one base, so this is likely a read error. Other DNA sequences from this sample encode an identical CDR3 as well. CDR3 amino acids: CALWDLPGGELGKKIKVF. DNA of the CDR3: TGTGCCTTGTGGGACCTACCTGGGGGGGAGTTGGGTAAAAAAATCAAGGTATTT. The chain employs TRGV9 and TRGJP. The J gene is not listed in TCRdb, so it was assigned here from a DNA match to germline. Germline CDR1 reads GITISATS; CDR2 reads ISYDGTV (reference sequence). This CDR3 comprises 18 residues.

In the case of this clone: The protein TCRdb lists belongs to a much larger clone and differs from this DNA's translation at residue 17, which points to a read error; the protein shown is made from the DNA. No J gene was called, and the V gene is TRGV9. The CDR3 is 19 amino acids. Germline V gives CDR1 GITISATS, CDR2 ISYDGTV (reference sequence). Written as DNA, the CDR3 is TGTGCCTTGTGGGAGCAAACAAACCAGCAAGAGTTGGGCAAAAAAATCGAGGTATTT. This codes for CALWEQTNQQELGKKIEVF.

This clone was found many times. This likely reflects a read error, since a far larger clone is one base away. The sample has other DNA sequences that encode this CDR3 too. The chain recombines TRGV4 with TRGJ1 or TRGJ2. The CDR3 extends over 15 amino acids. Germline values: CDR1 EGSTGY, CDR2 YDSYTSSV. CDR3 nucleotides: TGTGCCACCTGGGATGGGCCGGGGAATTATTATAAGAAGCTCTTT. Translation: CATWDGPGNYYKKLF.

This clone was detected only a few times. TCRdb attributes to this sequence the protein of a much larger clone, which differs from the DNA translation at residue 9; a read error is likely, and the protein displayed is translated from the DNA. The chain combines TRGV9 with TRGJ1 or TRGJ2. The J gene, left out of TCRdb, was set here by checking the DNA against germline. The germline CDR1 and CDR2 sequences are GITISATS and ISYDGTV (reference sequence). J gave up 8 bases and V 2 bases, and 9 bases lay outside the gene matches. The CDR3 loop spans 13 amino acids. CDR3: CALWEALDHKKLF. For the CDR3, the DNA is TGTGCCTTGTGGGAGGCGCTGGATCATAAGAAACTCTTT.

This clone is labeled medium-sized. The V and J genes are TRGV9 and TRGJP. Germline CDR1 GITISATS, CDR2 ISYDGTV (reference sequence). Trimming at V came to 2 bases and at J to 7 bases, leaving 5 bases not matched to a gene. CDR3 length equals 16 residues. The CDR3 region has the DNA TGTGCCTTGTGGGAGGACAACGAGTTGGGCAAAAAAATCAAGGTATTT. This gives the protein CALWEDNELGKKIKVF.

A few counts support this clone. It is likely a read error: a sequence one base away is far more abundant. In the same sample, other DNA sequences code for this CDR3. The chain couples TRGV4 to TRGJ1 or TRGJ2. This CDR3 spans 13 amino acids. Germline assignment: CDR1 EGSTGY and CDR2 YDSYTSSV. CDR3 sequence: CATWDGGYYKKLF. CDR3 nucleotides: TGCGCCACCTGGGATGGTGGATATTATAAGAAACTCTTT.